This TCR beta chain stems from a study of control samples from healthy donors and cancer patients. Details on this clone: This specimen includes other DNA sequences encoding the same CDR3.

Assay: immunoSEQ multiplex PCR; the TCRdb copy retains only in-frame clones and omits some. Of about 77,000 clones listed, about 92% are singletons. Trimming cost V 1 base and J 4 bases, with 10 bases left between them. CDR3 length: 14 residues. Germline V gene sequence: CDR1 SGDLS, CDR2 YYNGEE. The J gene is TRBJ2-3, the V gene TRBV9; the D gene is possibly TRBD2 (5 bases). This sequence was found in a woman aged 60 to 75 in good health. Sequencing was carried out using blood. This CDR3 is CASSVTPLADTQYF. CDR3 in DNA: TGTGCCAGCAGCGTAACCCCACTAGCAGATACGCAGTATTTT.